This T cell receptor beta chain was found in a study of beta chain features in type 1 diabetes. Study-level background: There were some 110 million sorted cells examined across all samples.

Per the germline V gene, CDR1 is SGHNT and CDR2 is YENEEA. V lost 3 bases, J lost 8 bases, and 8 bases lay in between. CDR3 size: 12 residues. CD45RO/CCR7/CD25/CD127/CD95/CD27 separated CD4+ naive, central memory, regulatory and stem cell-like memory cells by sorting. cDNA synthesis used the whole RNA isolate, giving expressed TCRB sequences. The method was immunoSEQ multiplex PCR; TCRdb's version includes in-frame clones alone and lacks a portion of them. The sample has 330,000 or so clones; 20% are singletons. This clone was counted only a few times. Its specificity is unknown. Notes on the study in general: Patients with type 1 diabetes carried fewer insertions and had more deletions at their VDJ junctions. TCRB CDR3s were moderately but significantly shorter in Type 1 diabetes patients in all four CD4+ subsets.

Sample: naive CD4+ T cells from blood. The rearrangement joins TRBV11-3 to TRBJ2-1; no reliable D call. The receptor's source is a woman aged 18-29 years in good health. This chain's CDR3 is CASSFQTYEQFF. CDR3 DNA sequence: TGTGCCAGCAGCTTTCAGACTTATGAGCAGTTCTTC.